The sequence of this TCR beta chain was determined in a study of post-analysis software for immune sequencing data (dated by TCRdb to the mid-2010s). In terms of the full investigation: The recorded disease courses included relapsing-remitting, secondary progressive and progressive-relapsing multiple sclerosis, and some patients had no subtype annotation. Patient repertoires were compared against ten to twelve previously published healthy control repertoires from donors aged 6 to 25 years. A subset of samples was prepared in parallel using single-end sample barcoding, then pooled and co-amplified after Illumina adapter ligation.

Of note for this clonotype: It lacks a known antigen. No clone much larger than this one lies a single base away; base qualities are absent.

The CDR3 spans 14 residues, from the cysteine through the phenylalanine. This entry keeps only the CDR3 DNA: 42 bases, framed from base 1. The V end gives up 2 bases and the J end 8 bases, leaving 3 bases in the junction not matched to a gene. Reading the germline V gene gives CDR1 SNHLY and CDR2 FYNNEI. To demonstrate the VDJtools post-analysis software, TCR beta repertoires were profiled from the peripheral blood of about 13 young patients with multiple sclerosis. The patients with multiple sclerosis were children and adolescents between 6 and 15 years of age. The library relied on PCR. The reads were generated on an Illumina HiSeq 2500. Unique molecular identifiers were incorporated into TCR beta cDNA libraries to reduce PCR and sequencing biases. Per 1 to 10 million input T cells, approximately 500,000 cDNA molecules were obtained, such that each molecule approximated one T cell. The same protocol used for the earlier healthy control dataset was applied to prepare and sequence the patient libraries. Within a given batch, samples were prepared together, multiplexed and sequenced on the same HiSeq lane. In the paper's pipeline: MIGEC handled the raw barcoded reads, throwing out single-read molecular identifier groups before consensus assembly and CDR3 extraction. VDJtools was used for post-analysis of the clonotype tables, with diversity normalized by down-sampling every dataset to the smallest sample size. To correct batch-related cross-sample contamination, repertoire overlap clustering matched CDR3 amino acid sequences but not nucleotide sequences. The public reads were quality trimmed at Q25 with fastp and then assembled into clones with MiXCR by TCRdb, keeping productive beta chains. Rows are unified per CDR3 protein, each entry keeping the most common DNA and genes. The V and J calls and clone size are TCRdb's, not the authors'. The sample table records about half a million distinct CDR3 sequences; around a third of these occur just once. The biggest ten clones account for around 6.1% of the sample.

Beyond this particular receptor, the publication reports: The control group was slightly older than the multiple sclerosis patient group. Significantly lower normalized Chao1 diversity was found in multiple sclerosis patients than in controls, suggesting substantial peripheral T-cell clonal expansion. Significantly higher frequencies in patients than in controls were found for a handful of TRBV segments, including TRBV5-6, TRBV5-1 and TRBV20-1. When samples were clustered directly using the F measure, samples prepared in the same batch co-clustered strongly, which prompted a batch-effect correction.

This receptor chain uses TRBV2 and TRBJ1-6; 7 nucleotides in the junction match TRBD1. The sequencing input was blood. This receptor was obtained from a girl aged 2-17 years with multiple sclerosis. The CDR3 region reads CASSEQGVDSPLHF. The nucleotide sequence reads TGTGCCAGCAGTGAACAGGGGGTCGATTCACCCCTCCACTTT.